A selection of T cell receptor beta chains follows, all from one sample in a study of cytomegalovirus exposure and HLA in healthy donors. This table comes from immunoSEQ multiplex PCR, and its TCRdb copy is limited to in-frame clones, with some not included. The sample lists around 160,000 clones, around 67% occurring once. Material: PBMCs. The receptors originated from a woman in her late teens or twenties in good health and CMV-seronegative. CDR3s include the opening cysteine and the closing phenylalanine or tryptophan. Fields, in order: J gene, clone size, V gene, D gene, CDR3 protein, CDR3 DNA. A D gene is named only where the DNA matches it firmly. For some rows the clone size is stated as once, few or many, or as a class when expanded; others skip it.

>TRBJ2-1|.|TRBV9|.
CASSSRSVTYNEQFF
TGTGCCAGCAGCTCCAGAAGCGTAACCTACAATGAGCAGTTCTTC
>TRBJ1-6|.|TRBV5-5|.
CASSFTADNSPLHF
TGTGCCAGCAGCTTTACAGCAGATAATTCACCCCTCCACTTT
>TRBJ1-3|.|TRBV9|.
CASSVGEPGNTIYF
TGTGCCAGCAGCGTAGGGGAGCCTGGAAACACCATATATTTT
>TRBJ2-2|.|TRBV7-2|.
CASTLGELFF
TGTGCCAGCACCCTCGGGGAGCTGTTTTTT
>TRBJ2-1|.|TRBV5-4|.
CASSNLLGQQFF
TGTGCCAGCAGCAACCTACTAGGGCAGCAGTTCTTC
>TRBJ1-1|once|TRBV6-5|TRBD1
CASSYSTGGYTEAFF
TGTGCCAGCAGTTACTCGACAGGGGGCTACACTGAAGCTTTCTTT
>TRBJ2-5|.|TRBV2|.
CASSDGANQETQYF
TGTGCCAGCAGTGATGGGGCCAACCAAGAGACCCAGTACTTC
>TRBJ1-4|few|TRBV10-3|.
CAVQSESNEKLFF
TGTGCCGTCCAATCAGAAAGTAATGAAAAACTGTTTTTT
>TRBJ2-5|.|TRBV5-1|TRBD2
CASSLSLAGGETQYF
TGCGCCAGCAGCTTGAGTCTAGCGGGAGGAGAGACCCAGTACTTC
>TRBJ1-2|once|TRBV7-2|.
CASSLGPMTGEYGYTF
TGTGCCAGCAGCTTAGGCCCGATGACGGGAGAATATGGCTACACCTTC
>TRBJ1-1|.|TRBV6-1|.
CASSEPAGNTEAFF
TGTGCCAGCAGTGAACCGGCAGGGAACACTGAAGCTTTCTTT
>TRBJ1-5|.|TRBV6-6|.
CASSYGQISNQPQHF
TGTGCCAGCAGTTACGGACAGATTAGCAATCAGCCCCAGCATTTT
>TRBJ2-1|.|TRBV27|TRBD2
CASSWGRDEQFF
TGTGCCAGCAGTTGGGGGAGGGATGAGCAGTTCTTC
>TRBJ1-4|.|TRBV6-5|.
CASSRGEKLFF
TGTGCCAGCAGTCGAGGTGAAAAACTGTTTTTT
>TRBJ2-1|.|TRBV5-1|.
CASSLPSDYNEQFF
TGCGCCAGCAGCTTGCCTAGTGACTACAATGAGCAGTTCTTC
>TRBJ1-1|.|TRBV30|.
CAGDRENTEAFF
TGTGCCGGTGACCGGGAGAACACTGAAGCTTTCTTT
>TRBJ1-2|few|TRBV5-4|.
CASSLSQGISYGYTF
TGTGCCAGCAGCTTGAGTCAGGGGATTTCGTATGGCTACACCTTC
>TRBJ2-7|.|TRBV10-3|TRBD1
CAISGTGEIYEQYF
TGTGCCATCAGCGGGACAGGGGAAATCTACGAGCAGTACTTC
>TRBJ2-2|once|TRBV30|TRBD2
CAWSPGTSGSLRELFF
TGTGCCTGGAGCCCCGGGACTAGCGGGAGTCTTCGGGAGCTGTTTTTT
>TRBJ2-1|few|TRBV5-6|.
CASSLSGSYNEQFF
TGTGCCAGCAGCCTCTCGGGATCCTACAATGAGCAGTTCTTC
>TRBJ2-3|.|TRBV6-5|.
CASSIGLFTDTQYF
TGTGCCAGCAGTATTGGACTTTTCACAGATACGCAGTATTTT
>TRBJ2-1|.|TRBV11-3|.
CASSPPLRPNEQFF
TGTGCCAGCAGCCCACCCCTGCGTCCCAATGAGCAGTTCTTC
>TRBJ1-2|.|TRBV9|.
CASSPLGANYGYTF
TGTGCCAGCAGCCCCCTCGGGGCTAACTATGGCTACACCTTC
>TRBJ1-1|.|TRBV20-1|.
CSATRGSGAFF
TGCAGTGCTACTCGGGGAAGTGGAGCTTTCTTT
>TRBJ2-2|few|TRBV7-2|TRBD1
CASSLARDRPYGELFF
TGTGCCAGCAGCTTAGCCCGGGACAGGCCGTACGGGGAGCTGTTTTTT
>TRBJ1-5|.|TRBV5-1|.
CASSLYGEMDQPQHF
TGCGCCAGCAGCTTGTATGGGGAGATGGATCAGCCCCAGCATTTT
>TRBJ2-1|.|TRBV6-5|TRBD2
CASSYGLAGEGGEQFF
TGTGCCAGCAGTTACGGACTAGCGGGAGAGGGTGGGGAGCAGTTCTTC
>TRBJ2-1|.|TRBV6-1|TRBD2
CASSESGGAGEQFF
TGTGCCAGCAGCGAAAGCGGGGGGGCAGGAGAGCAGTTCTTC
>TRBJ2-2|.|TRBV10-3|TRBD1
CAIGQGANTGELFF
TGTGCCATAGGACAGGGGGCGAACACCGGGGAGCTGTTTTTT
>TRBJ2-5|once|TRBV4-1|TRBD2
CASSQVGLAGTQETQYF
TGCGCCAGCAGCCAAGTAGGACTAGCGGGCACCCAAGAGACCCAGTACTTC
>TRBJ2-1|few|TRBV7-2|.
CASSREPLNNEQFF
TGTGCCTCTTCGAGGGAACCCCTGAACAATGAGCAGTTCTTC
>TRBJ1-1|.|TRBV4-1|.
CASSQVPVRGFVEAFF
TGCGCCAGCAGCCAAGTCCCCGTTAGGGGTTTTGTTGAAGCTTTCTTT
>TRBJ2-7|few|TRBV7-2|.
CASSWSGAYEQYF
TGTGCCAGCAGCTGGTCCGGGGCCTACGAGCAGTACTTC
>TRBJ1-6|.|TRBV13|.
CASRAHSNSYNSPLHF
TGTGCCAGCAGAGCCCACTCAAACTCCTATAATTCACCCCTCCACTTT
>TRBJ2-7|.|TRBV2|TRBD1
CASSLGQGAPYEQYF
TGTGCCAGCAGTCTGGGACAGGGGGCCCCCTACGAGCAGTACTTC
>TRBJ1-2|.|TRBV2|.
CASKKGEGGYTF
TGTGCCAGCAAGAAGGGGGAGGGCGGCTACACCTTC
>TRBJ2-7|.|TRBV18|.
CASSLRTEPYEQYF
TGTGCCAGCTCACTACGGACAGAGCCCTACGAGCAGTACTTC
>TRBJ1-2|once|TRBV15|.
CATSRGQGHYGYTF
TGTGCCACCAGCAGAGGTCAGGGGCACTATGGCTACACCTTC
>TRBJ1-4|.|TRBV30|.
CAWSVHSNEKLFF
TGTGCCTGGAGTGTACACAGTAATGAAAAACTGTTTTTT
>TRBJ2-1|.|TRBV5-1|TRBD2
CASSLAELAGGLREQFF
TGCGCCAGCAGCTTGGCCGAACTAGCGGGGGGGCTCAGGGAGCAGTTCTTC
>TRBJ1-2|.|TRBV7-2|.
CASSFRGSQGGYTF
TGTGCCAGCAGCTTCCGGGGATCACAAGGTGGCTACACCTTC
>TRBJ2-1|.|TRBV7-2|TRBD2
CASSSGLAENNEQFF
TGTGCCAGCAGCTCTGGACTAGCGGAAAACAATGAGCAGTTCTTC
>TRBJ2-2|.|TRBV14|TRBD2
CASRLAGGTGELFF
TGTGCCAGCCGACTAGCGGGAGGCACCGGGGAGCTGTTTTTT
>TRBJ1-3|.|TRBV11-3|.
CASSLNPTRDTIYF
TGTGCCAGCAGCTTGAATCCTACCCGGGACACCATATATTTT
>TRBJ1-1|.|TRBV7-9|.
CASSLDPTVNTEAFF
TGTGCCAGCAGCTTAGATCCCACAGTTAACACTGAAGCTTTCTTT
>TRBJ2-1|.|TRBV29-1|TRBD1
CSVDQGDLYNEQFF
TGCAGCGTTGATCAGGGGGACCTTTACAATGAGCAGTTCTTC
>TRBJ2-3|.|TRBV15|.
CATSTRPRTDTQYF
TGTGCCACCAGCACCAGGCCCCGCACAGATACGCAGTATTTT
>TRBJ2-7|.|TRBV7-8|.
CASSVTVYEQYF
TGTGCCAGCAGCGTGACAGTCTACGAGCAGTACTTC